What follows is one TCR beta chain and its context. Its cognate antigen is unknown. The V gene's germline CDR1 is MGHRA and CDR2 YSYEKL. The CDR3 consists of 15 residues. V shed 1 base and J 7 bases; nucleotides not matched to a gene: 6. TCRdb's table, derived via immunoSEQ multiplex PCR, lists solely in-frame clones and lacks some. The data contain about 14,000 clones, over 65% of them singletons. Macro-dissection enriched premalignant or tumor cells before nucleic acid extraction. This sample was included in a study of immune evolution from preneoplasia to lung adenocarcinoma. Broader study findings: Top clone share appeared to fall from AAH through AIS, MIA, adenocarcinoma. Later-stage lesions seemingly showed higher T cell density and diversity than normal lung.

The sequenced sample was FFPE minimally invasive lung adenocarcinoma tissue. The receptor was isolated from a person aged 60-80 years with lung adenocarcinoma. This rearrangement joins TRBV4-1 to TRBJ1-2; TRBD1 agrees at 10 bases. The CDR3 loop is CASSQGTGGQSGYTF. For the CDR3, the DNA is TGCGCCAGCAGCCAAGGGACAGGGGGGCAGTCTGGCTACACCTTC.